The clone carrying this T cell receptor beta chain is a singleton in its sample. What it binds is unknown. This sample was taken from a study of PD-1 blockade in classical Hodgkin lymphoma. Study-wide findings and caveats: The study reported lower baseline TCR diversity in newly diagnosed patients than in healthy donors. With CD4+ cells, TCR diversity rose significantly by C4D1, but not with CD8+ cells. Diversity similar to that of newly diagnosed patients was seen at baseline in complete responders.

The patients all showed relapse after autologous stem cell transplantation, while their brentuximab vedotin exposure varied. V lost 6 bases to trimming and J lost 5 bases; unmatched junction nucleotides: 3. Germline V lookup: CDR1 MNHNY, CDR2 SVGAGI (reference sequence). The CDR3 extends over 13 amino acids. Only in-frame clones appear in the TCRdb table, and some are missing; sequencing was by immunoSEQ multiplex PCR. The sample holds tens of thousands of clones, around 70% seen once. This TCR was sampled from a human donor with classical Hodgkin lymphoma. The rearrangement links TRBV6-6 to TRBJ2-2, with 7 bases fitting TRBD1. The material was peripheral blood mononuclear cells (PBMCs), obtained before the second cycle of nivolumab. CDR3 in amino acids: CASRTGATGELFF. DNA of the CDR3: TGTGCCAGCAGAACAGGGGCGACCGGGGAGCTGTTTTTT.